Presented here are 21 T cell receptor beta chains from one specimen sequenced in a study of shared clonotypes between healthy human individuals. Only in-frame clones appear in the TCRdb table, and some are missing; sequencing was by immunoSEQ multiplex PCR. The sample contains 600,000 to 750,000 clones, 72% of which appear only once. The sample was memory CD4+ T cells sorted from blood. Indicated subset: CD45RA-negative fraction. The receptors here all came from a woman aged 30 to 39 in good health.

This clone was counted between two and nine times. The gene calls are TRBV5-1 and TRBJ1-1; TRBD1 matches at 8 bases. Germline CDR1 and CDR2: SGHRS and YFSETQ. The ends lost 4 bases at V and 4 bases at J; junction bases unmatched: 9. The CDR3 length is 15 residues. CDR3 amino acids: CASSPGQGRGTEAFF. The CDR3 DNA reads TGCGCCAGCAGCCCCGGACAGGGACGGGGCACTGAAGCTTTCTTT.

This clone has just a few counts. The CDR3 DNA reads TGTGCCAGCAGTTACCGGGCTAGGCCAGATACGCAGTATTTT. Translation gives CASSYRARPDTQYF. V gene TRBV27 combines with J gene TRBJ2-3; D uncertain. V shed 4 bases and J shed 4 bases, with 12 bases lying between them. This CDR3 spans 14 amino acids. The germline V gene encodes CDR1 MNHEY and CDR2 SMNVEV (reference sequence).

The chain couples TRBV2 to TRBJ1-5, with D possibly being TRBD1 (6 bases). CDR3 length: 13 residues. Trimming cost V 6 bases and J 7 bases, with 13 bases left between them. Germline lookup yields CDR1 SNHLY and CDR2 FYNNEI. The CDR3 region is CASRDTGRQPQHF. CDR3 in DNA: TGTGCCAGCAGGGATACAGGGAGGCAGCCCCAGCATTTT.

V and J are TRBV5-1 and TRBJ2-1; maybe TRBD2 (5 bases). Germline CDR1 SGHRS, CDR2 YFSETQ. V dropped 1 base and J dropped 6 bases, with 11 bases sitting between them. CDR3 size: 14 residues. CDR3 sequence reads: CASSLLAPSNEQFF. The CDR3 DNA is TGCGCCAGCAGCTTGCTAGCACCCTCCAATGAGCAGTTCTTC.

The chain couples TRBV6-4 to TRBJ1-1; 7 bases map to TRBD1. CDR3 length: 14 residues. In germline, CDR1 is MRHNA, CDR2 SNTAGT. J gave up 0 bases and V 6 bases, and 4 bases lay outside the gene matches. In DNA, the CDR3 is TGTGCCAGCAGGAGACAGGGAGTGAACACTGAAGCTTTCTTT. Its translation is CASRRQGVNTEAFF.

The chain uses TRBV19 and TRBJ1-6; D gene uncertain. Looked up from germline, CDR1 is LNHDA and CDR2 is SQIVND (reference sequence). The V gene lost 8 bases and the J gene lost 11 bases, with 19 bases spanning the gap. The CDR3 is 14 residues long. CDR3 amino acids: CASPKPGGRTPLHF. The CDR3 region has the DNA TGTGCCAGTCCCAAGCCAGGAGGCAGAACACCCCTCCACTTT. Using reference TRBV19 and TRBJ1-6 for the parts outside the CDR3, the full variable domain is DGGITQSPKYLFRKEGQNVTLSCEQNLNHDAMYWYRQDPGQGLRLIYYSQIVNDFQKGDIAEGYSVSREKKESFPLTVTSAQKNPTAFYLCASPKPGGRTPLHFGNGTRLTVT.

The chain is built from TRBV4-2 and TRBJ2-3; 11 bases are a match to TRBD2. The CDR3 length is 15 residues. The V gene's germline CDR1 is LGHNA and CDR2 YNFKEQ. V gave up 4 bases and J gave up 2 bases; unmatched junction bases: 2. CDR3 nucleotides: TGTGCCAGCAGCCCGGGACTAGCGGACACAGATACGCAGTATTTT. Its protein product is CASSPGLADTDTQYF.

This chain's CDR3 is CASSIGTRRDIQYF. CDR3 bases: TGTGCCAGTAGTATAGGGACCAGGCGAGACATTCAGTACTTC. The rearrangement uses TRBV19 and TRBJ2-4, with D unclear. In germline, CDR1 is LNHDA, CDR2 SQIVND (reference sequence). There are 14 residues in the CDR3. V dropped 1 base and J dropped 8 bases, with 12 bases sitting between them.

V and J are TRBV19 and TRBJ2-6, with 8 bases lining up with TRBD2. V was clipped by 9 bases and J by 3 bases; unmatched bases: 13. This CDR3 is built from 17 residues. The germline V gene encodes CDR1 LNHDA and CDR2 SQIVND (reference sequence). As DNA, the CDR3 is TGTGCCAGCCTCGGGGCGGGAGGATCAGTTGGGGCCAACGTCCTGACTTTC. It yields the protein CASLGAGGSVGANVLTF.

The rearrangement uses TRBV4-2 and TRBJ2-6; D remains unclear. V lost 4 bases and J lost 2, with 0 bases in between. From germline, CDR1 is LGHNA and CDR2 YNFKEQ. The CDR3 runs to 12 residues. The CDR3 is CASSPGANVLTF. In DNA form, the CDR3 reads TGTGCCAGCAGCCCTGGGGCCAACGTCCTGACTTTC.

The rearrangement joins TRBV11-1 to TRBJ2-7; a weak D match, TRBD1 (6 bases). Germline values: CDR1 SGHAT, CDR2 FQDESV (reference sequence). Trimming took off 1 base at V and 4 bases at J, with 11 bases between the two ends. This CDR3 comprises 14 residues. CDR3 region: CASSLGQGLYEQYF. DNA of the CDR3: TGTGCCAGCAGCTTAGGCCAGGGGTTATACGAGCAGTACTTC.

The J gene is TRBJ2-7, the V gene TRBV10-3, with 14 bases matching TRBD2. There are 19 residues in the CDR3. The V segment lost 0 bases and the J segment 4 bases; nucleotides outside the gene matches: 11. Looked up from germline, CDR1 is ENHRY and CDR2 is SYGVKD. The CDR3 is CAISESTSGRAGREYEQYF. The CDR3 region has the DNA TGTGCCATCAGTGAGTCGACTAGCGGGAGGGCAGGTAGAGAATACGAGCAGTACTTC.

This rearrangement joins TRBV5-1 to TRBJ2-6, with D maybe TRBD1 (6 bases). The CDR3 is 15 residues long. Deletions cut 4 bases from V and 0 bases from J, with 8 bases between. Germline-derived CDR1 and CDR2 are SGHRS and YFSETQ. The CDR3 spells CASSTGNSGANVLTF. CDR3 sequence (DNA): TGCGCCAGCAGCACAGGGAACTCTGGGGCCAACGTCCTGACTTTC.

The chain joins TRBV19 to TRBJ2-5; TRBD2 matches 9 bases. CDR1 and CDR2 (germline): LNHDA, SQIVND (reference sequence). V was clipped by 5 bases and J by 4 bases; unmatched bases: 5. The CDR3 is 14 amino acids. The CDR3 coding sequence is TGTGCCAGTAGTGGGTCTAGCGGGATAGAGACCCAGTACTTC. This codes for CASSGSSGIETQYF.

Regarding this clone: The sample carries other DNA sequences with the same CDR3. V gene TRBV5-1 combines with J gene TRBJ2-2; D gene uncertain. Trimming took 0 bases from V and 6 from J, leaving 9 bases between them. Germline CDR1 is SGHRS and CDR2 is YFSETQ. The CDR3 extends over 14 amino acids. The CDR3: CASSLATASGELFF. DNA for the CDR3: TGCGCCAGCAGCTTGGCGACCGCCTCCGGGGAGCTGTTTTTT. The whole variable domain, filled in from reference TRBV5-1 and TRBJ2-2, reads KAGVTQTPRYLIKTRGQQVTLSCSPISGHRSVSWYQQTPGQGLQFLFEYFSETQRNKGNFPGRFSGRQFSNSRSEMNVSTLELGDSALYLCASSLATASGELFFGEGSRLTVL.

The gene calls are TRBV30 and TRBJ2-1; D is undetermined. The length of the CDR3 is 11 residues. V lost 0 bases and J 8 bases, leaving 5 bases between the germline ends. The germline V gene has CDR1 GTSNPN and CDR2 SVGIG (reference sequence). The CDR3: CAWSVNHEQFF. The CDR3 DNA reads as TGTGCCTGGAGTGTAAACCATGAGCAGTTCTTC.

This clone was detected once. The J gene is TRBJ2-3, the V gene TRBV15; TRBD2 matches at 7 bases. After removal of 0 bases from V and 2 bases from J, the junction contained 5 bases not matched to a gene. The germline V gene has CDR1 LNHNV and CDR2 YYDKDF (reference sequence). This CDR3 region has 16 residues. CDR3: CATSRDRAGYTDTQYF. The CDR3 DNA reads TGTGCCACCAGCAGAGATCGAGCGGGGTACACAGATACGCAGTATTTT. Full variable domain (rest looked up from reference TRBV15 and TRBJ2-3): DAMVIQNPRYQVTQFGKPVTLSCSQTLNHNVMYWYQQKSSQAPKLLFHYYDKDFNNEADTPDNFQSRRPNTSFCFLDIRSPGLGDTAMYLCATSRDRAGYTDTQYFGPGTRLTVL.

The rearrangement joins TRBV18 to TRBJ2-7, with D tentatively TRBD1 (6 bases). CDR1 is KGHSH, CDR2 LQKENI, per germline. The CDR3 consists of 15 residues. V was clipped by 2 bases and J by 3 bases, with 14 bases between them. Here the CDR3 reads CASSPGVQGSYEQYF. The CDR3 coding sequence is TGTGCCAGCTCACCAGGAGTACAGGGTAGCTACGAGCAGTACTTC.

This clone was seen more than once but under ten times. The CDR3, as DNA: TGTGCCAGTAGCGACCACAGGGAATGGAGTGAAAAACTGTTTTTT. It yields the protein CASSDHREWSEKLFF. This chain links TRBV19 with TRBJ1-4, with D tentatively TRBD1 (6 bases). Trimming removed 6 bases from V and 7 bases from J, with 18 bases in between. This CDR3 comprises 15 residues. In germline, CDR1 is LNHDA, CDR2 SQIVND (reference sequence). The full variable domain, with the rest looked up from reference TRBV19 and TRBJ1-4, is DGGITQSPKYLFRKEGQNVTLSCEQNLNHDAMYWYRQDPGQGLRLIYYSQIVNDFQKGDIAEGYSVSREKKESFPLTVTSAQKNPTAFYLCASSDHREWSEKLFFGSGTQLSVL.

V is TRBV5-4 and J is TRBJ2-7; possibly TRBD2 for D (6 bases). The CDR3 runs 15 residues. The V end was cut by 1 base, the J end by 3 bases, with 14 bases between. The germline gives CDR1 SGHNT, CDR2 YYREEE (reference sequence). The CDR3 bases are TGTGCCAGCAGCTTGAGGCGGGATCGGGTCTACGAGCAGTACTTC. Translated: CASSLRRDRVYEQYF.

V usage is TRBV19 and J usage is TRBJ2-1; TRBD2 matches at 8 bases. Germline V lookup: CDR1 LNHDA, CDR2 SQIVND (reference sequence). The CDR3 contains 15 residues. V lost 3 bases and J lost 5; bases outside the gene matches: 6. DNA of the CDR3: TGTGCCAGTAGTATTCGGCGGGAGGCCCACAATGAGCAGTTCTTC. It is translated as CASSIRREAHNEQFF. Full variable domain (missing parts from reference TRBV19 and TRBJ2-1): DGGITQSPKYLFRKEGQNVTLSCEQNLNHDAMYWYRQDPGQGLRLIYYSQIVNDFQKGDIAEGYSVSREKKESFPLTVTSAQKNPTAFYLCASSIRREAHNEQFFGPGTRLTVL.